The 15 T cell receptor beta chains reported below all come from one sample, sequenced in a study of cytomegalovirus exposure and HLA in healthy donors. The PCR ran on 60 Vbeta and 13 Jbeta primers. Libraries were prepared by immunoSEQ multiplex PCR; TCRdb keeps only in-frame clonotypes and omits some of them. The data show some 110,000 clones, more than 60% seen once. The sequencing sample was made of PBMCs. The receptors stem from a woman aged 40 to 55 in good health and CMV-seropositive.

This clone was observed a single time. The genes are TRBV7-6 and TRBJ2-5; 7 bases fit TRBD1. J was trimmed by 2 bases and V by 5 bases; bases with no gene match: 2. The germline CDR1 and CDR2 sequences are SGHVS and FNYEAQ. The CDR3 totals 13 residues. As DNA, the CDR3 is TGTGCCAGCAGCCCGGGACAGCAAGAGACCCAGTACTTC. Its protein product is CASSPGQQETQYF.

This sequence joins TRBV7-9 and TRBJ1-6; D remains unclear. Germline CDR1 SEHNR, CDR2 FQNEAQ (reference sequence). The CDR3 has 15 amino acids. Trimming removed 5 bases at V and 8 bases at J, with 16 bases between. CDR3 nucleotides: TGTGCCAGCAGCCAGAATTTAGCGGGTCATTCACCCCTCCACTTT. It is translated as CASSQNLAGHSPLHF.

This chain joins TRBV5-1 and TRBJ1-1; D unresolved. This CDR3 region has 14 residues. Germline V lookup: CDR1 SGHRS, CDR2 YFSETQ. V was cut by 1 base and J by 1 base, with 8 bases left in between. The CDR3 region has the DNA TGCGCCAGCAGCTTGTCGTCACAGAACACTGAAGCTTTCTTT. This encodes CASSLSSQNTEAFF.

This chain joins TRBV28 and TRBJ1-5; 8 bases are a match to TRBD1. The trim removed 6 bases at V and 7 bases at J, leaving 8 bases unmatched. This CDR3 has 14 residues. Per the germline V gene, CDR1 is MDHEN and CDR2 is SYDVKM. CDR3: CASRRGQGGQPQHF. The CDR3 region has the DNA TGTGCCAGCAGACGCGGACAGGGAGGACAGCCCCAGCATTTT.

This clone has just a few counts. The chain combines TRBV5-1 with TRBJ2-2; 8 bases align to TRBD1. The V gene's germline CDR1 is SGHRS and CDR2 YFSETQ. The junction had 7 bases not matched to a gene; V was cut back by 5 bases and J by 4 bases. This CDR3 comprises 15 residues. CDR3 sequence: CASRYQGASTGELFF. The CDR3 region has the DNA TGCGCCAGCAGGTACCAGGGGGCCTCCACCGGGGAGCTGTTTTTT.

The chain combines TRBV7-9 with TRBJ1-2, with 7 nucleotides matching TRBD1. The CDR3 totals 15 residues. Germline V CDR1 and CDR2: SEHNR, FQNEAQ (reference sequence). Trimming took 2 bases from V and 2 from J; bases not matched to a gene: 5. The CDR3: CASSLSGGGNYGYTF. For the CDR3, the DNA is TGTGCCAGCAGCTTATCAGGGGGTGGGAACTATGGCTACACCTTC.

This sequence joins TRBV19 and TRBJ1-5; the D is unclear. The V end lost 1 base, the J end lost 1 base, and 8 bases lay between the germline ends. CDR1 and CDR2 from the germline V gene are LNHDA and SQIVND (reference sequence). The CDR3 has 15 residues. The CDR3 coding sequence is TGTGCCAGTAGTATAGCCTCTAAAAGCAATCAGCCCCAGCATTTT. The encoded protein is CASSIASKSNQPQHF.

The chain is built from TRBV21-1 and TRBJ2-3; the table gives TRBD2 as D, unverified against the DNA. TRBV21-1 is a recognized pseudogene. The length of the CDR3 is 19 residues. DNA of the CDR3: TGTGCCAGCAGCAAAGTCCCCAGCGGGAGGTCTCCGGGCACAGATACGCAGTATTTT. Its protein product is CASSKVPSGRSPGTDTQYF.

On this clone: Relative to the germline gene, one junction end is altered; a read error may explain this. V and J are TRBV7-9 and TRBJ1-2, with D unresolved. The length of the CDR3 is 13 residues. Per germline, CDR1 SEHNR and CDR2 FQNEAQ (reference sequence). CDR3 DNA: TGTTCCAGTGGGCTCCAGGCTAACTATGGCTACACCTTC. Translated: CSSGLQANYGYTF.

The chain couples TRBV5-4 to TRBJ2-1, with TRBD1 as a possible D gene (6 bases). Deletions cut 1 base from V and 6 bases from J, with 14 bases between. This CDR3 has 15 amino acids. The germline V gene has CDR1 SGHNT and CDR2 YYREEE (reference sequence). CDR3 nucleotide sequence: TGTGCCAGCAGCTTGTCTCAGGGGAGATTCAATGAGCAGTTCTTC. This encodes CASSLSQGRFNEQFF.

V gene TRBV4-2 combines with J gene TRBJ1-5; D is ambiguous. CDR3 length: 14 amino acids. CDR1 and CDR2 from the germline V gene are LGHNA and YNFKEQ. Between the trimmed V and J ends, which lost 0 bases and 2 bases, there was a span of 5 bases. The CDR3 protein is CASSQDLGNQPQHF. For the CDR3, the DNA is TGTGCCAGCAGCCAAGATCTAGGCAATCAGCCCCAGCATTTT.

V gene TRBV5-6 combines with J gene TRBJ1-1; D is ambiguous. Trimming pared 0 bases from V and 1 base from J, leaving 4 bases between. The germline gives CDR1 SGHDT, CDR2 YYEEEE. The CDR3 is 13 residues long. In DNA, the CDR3 is TGTGCCAGCAGCTTGGACAGGAACACTGAAGCTTTCTTT. As protein: CASSLDRNTEAFF. The variable domain in full, with the rest retrieved from reference TRBV5-6 and TRBJ1-1, is DAGVTQSPTHLIKTRGQQVTLRCSPKSGHDTVSWYQQALGQGPQFIFQYYEEEERQRGNFPDRFSGHQFPNYSSELNVNALLLGDSALYLCASSLDRNTEAFFGQGTRLTVV.

The chain has TRBV5-1 and TRBJ2-5; 7 nucleotides line up with TRBD2. Per germline, CDR1 SGHRS and CDR2 YFSETQ. This CDR3 comprises 15 residues. The V and J ends lost 6 bases and 5 bases, in that order; junction bases with no gene match: 13. The CDR3 sequence: CASTRGSTGWETQYF. The CDR3 bases are TGCGCCAGCACCCGCGGGAGTACGGGATGGGAGACCCAGTACTTC.

V usage is TRBV6-1 and J usage is TRBJ2-1; tentative D call: TRBD1 (7 bases). The germline V and J ends were trimmed by 0 bases and 16 bases, with 13 bases remaining between them. This CDR3 has 12 residues. Germline V gene data show CDR1 as MNHNS and CDR2 as SASEGT. CDR3 amino acids: CASSEADREVFF. The CDR3, as DNA: TGTGCCAGCAGTGAAGCCGACAGGGAGGTATTCTTC.

The chain joins TRBV18 to TRBJ1-1, with D maybe TRBD1 (5 bases). Germline lookup yields CDR1 KGHSH and CDR2 LQKENI. Trimming stripped 6 bases from V and 10 bases from J, with 15 bases between. The CDR3 totals 12 residues. Written as DNA, the CDR3 is TGTGCCAGCTCTCCGGACATACTGGTAGCTTTCTTT. Amino acid sequence: CASSPDILVAFF.